This TCR beta chain was captured in a study of blood T cell repertoires in COVID-19. Overall study context: Donors in the United States, Italy and Spain gave samples during acute or convalescent COVID-19. The cDNA or gDNA used as material had been derived from T cells, B-cell-depleted T cells, or PBMCs.

Seattle patients were enrolled during active infection and followed longitudinally. As processed by the authors: It was from reference gene primer amplification that nucleated cell counts were estimated. Repertoires were generated with immunoSEQ multiplex PCR, while TCRdb's copy carries only in-frame clones and drops some. D and trimming were read from the DNA, whereas the V and J calls and clone size are those reported in that table. The data show some 330,000 clones, with roughly 91% seen just once and roughly 1.9% held by the top ten. The CDR3 is 15 residues long. V was clipped by 6 bases and J by 4 bases; unmatched bases: 9. Germline V gene data show CDR1 as MNHNY and CDR2 as SVGAGI (reference sequence).

The chain links TRBV6-6 to TRBJ1-5, with TRBD1 matching over 7 bases. The sample consisted of peripheral blood. This clonotype was sampled from a woman aged 30 to 39 with COVID-19, enrolled during active disease. The CDR3 coding sequence is TGTGCCAGCAGCGACACAGGGGCCAAGAATCAGCCCCAGCATTTT. Translating gives CASSDTGAKNQPQHF.